This T cell receptor beta chain was recovered during a study of stem cell transplantation in POMP-related autoinflammatory disease. About the research overall: Pre-transplant patients had naive-skewed CD4+ T cells and few CD8+ T cells. Whole-study findings and limits: Fewer unique TRB V-J gene pairings were identified in patients with PRAID.

Sequenced by immunoSEQ multiplex PCR; TCRdb stores in-frame clones only, minus some. Of some 68,000 clones listed, approximately 91% were seen once; the top ten hold around 0.66%. The germline gives CDR1 LGHDT, CDR2 YNNKEL (reference sequence). Between the trimmed V and J ends, which lost 3 bases and 7 bases, there was a span of 13 bases. The CDR3 sequence is 13 residues long. Turning to this clone: Its antigen is undetermined.

PRAID combined immunodeficiency and autoinflammation. Specimen: CD4+ T cells from PBMCs, collected after stem cell transplantation. This sequence originates from a human patient with POMP-related autoinflammation and immune dysregulation (PRAID). Some of the T cells might come from the graft donor. This chain links TRBV3-1 (or the pseudogene TRBV3-2) with TRBJ2-7, with D unclear. The CDR3 protein is CASSHLDRREQYF. The CDR3 DNA sequence: TGTGCCAGCAGCCATTTAGACCGACGGGAGCAGTACTTC.